Listed below are T cell receptor beta chains from one sample, sequenced in a study of cytomegalovirus exposure and HLA in healthy donors. Generated by immunoSEQ multiplex PCR, the TCRdb table keeps only in-frame clones and is missing some. The sample includes 90,000 to 150,000 clones, around 78% seen only once; the top ten take about 3.3%. Input material: PBMCs. All receptors derive from a woman aged 25-40 years in good health and CMV-seropositive. CDR3s include the opening cysteine and the closing phenylalanine or tryptophan. Clone size is not always given. Where it is, it says once, few, many or a class for expanded clones.

CDR3 protein: CASSLGGRYNEQFF
V gene: TRBV6-1
clone size: .
CDR3 length: 14
J gene: TRBJ2-1

CDR3 protein: CASKPAGGESSYNEQFF
V gene: TRBV19
clone size: few
CDR3 length: 17
J gene: TRBJ2-1

CDR3 protein: CASSLWGGAYEQYF
V gene: TRBV11-2
clone size: .
CDR3 length: 14
J gene: TRBJ2-7

CDR3 protein: CASSHLGGGRTDTQYF
V gene: TRBV7-9
clone size: .
CDR3 length: 16
J gene: TRBJ2-3

CDR3 protein: CASSPGIGEAFF
V gene: TRBV7-8
clone size: .
CDR3 length: 12
J gene: TRBJ1-1

CDR3 protein: CAWTAGDRLLYGYTF
V gene: TRBV30
clone size: .
CDR3 length: 15
J gene: TRBJ1-2

CDR3 protein: CASSPTTGAQETQYF
V gene: TRBV7-8
clone size: once
CDR3 length: 15
J gene: TRBJ2-5

CDR3 protein: CASSEVSPLHF
V gene: TRBV6-1
clone size: .
CDR3 length: 11
J gene: TRBJ1-6

CDR3 protein: CAISESDSTLNSPLHF
V gene: TRBV10-3
clone size: few
CDR3 length: 16
J gene: TRBJ1-6

CDR3 protein: CASHVEGGEKLFF
V gene: TRBV5-1
clone size: .
CDR3 length: 13
J gene: TRBJ1-4

CDR3 protein: CASSLAGWGEKLFF
V gene: TRBV27
clone size: .
CDR3 length: 14
J gene: TRBJ1-4

CDR3 protein: CASSFSSGNTIYF
V gene: TRBV5-6
clone size: .
CDR3 length: 13
J gene: TRBJ1-3

CDR3 protein: CASSLVPDSRNTEAFF
V gene: TRBV7-9
clone size: .
CDR3 length: 16
J gene: TRBJ1-1

CDR3 protein: CASSYLRGTQYF
V gene: TRBV6-6
clone size: .
CDR3 length: 12
J gene: TRBJ2-3

CDR3 protein: CASSVSLGGGATDTQYF
V gene: TRBV7-9
clone size: .
CDR3 length: 17
J gene: TRBJ2-3

CDR3 protein: CASSSALLAGGPSYNEQFF
V gene: TRBV7-9
clone size: .
CDR3 length: 19
J gene: TRBJ2-1

CDR3 protein: CASSLEQNTEAFF
V gene: TRBV7-6
clone size: few
CDR3 length: 13
J gene: TRBJ1-1

CDR3 protein: CASSPSEKLFF
V gene: TRBV6-6
clone size: .
CDR3 length: 11
J gene: TRBJ1-4

CDR3 protein: CASSPSGTGLGYTF
V gene: TRBV18
clone size: .
CDR3 length: 14
J gene: TRBJ1-2

CDR3 protein: CASSEGLAGGIYNEQFF
V gene: TRBV2
clone size: .
CDR3 length: 17
J gene: TRBJ2-1

CDR3 protein: CASSSRGGLNTGELFF
V gene: TRBV6-5
clone size: .
CDR3 length: 16
J gene: TRBJ2-2

CDR3 protein: CASSLKQVDTQYF
V gene: TRBV5-4
clone size: .
CDR3 length: 13
J gene: TRBJ2-3

CDR3 protein: CASSRRPLRRDYEQYF
V gene: TRBV11-3
clone size: .
CDR3 length: 16
J gene: TRBJ2-7

CDR3 protein: CASRASNSGNTIYF
V gene: TRBV5-1
clone size: .
CDR3 length: 14
J gene: TRBJ1-3

CDR3 protein: CASSLVPGQGETQYF
V gene: TRBV5-1
clone size: .
CDR3 length: 15
J gene: TRBJ2-5

CDR3 protein: CASGVGRVKETQYF
V gene: TRBV23-1
clone size: .
CDR3 length: 14
J gene: TRBJ2-5

CDR3 protein: CASSLLEGAGGYTF
V gene: TRBV28
clone size: .
CDR3 length: 14
J gene: TRBJ1-2

CDR3 protein: CASSSRLAAYNEQFF
V gene: TRBV7-9
clone size: .
CDR3 length: 15
J gene: TRBJ2-1

CDR3 protein: CASSSGQGNSPLHF
V gene: TRBV7-3
clone size: .
CDR3 length: 14
J gene: TRBJ1-6

CDR3 protein: CASSSQGTSWTEAFF
V gene: TRBV28
clone size: .
CDR3 length: 15
J gene: TRBJ1-1

CDR3 protein: CASSLITGTGNQPQHF
V gene: TRBV19
clone size: .
CDR3 length: 16
J gene: TRBJ1-5

CDR3 protein: CASSLARQGSSYEQYF
V gene: TRBV5-4
clone size: .
CDR3 length: 16
J gene: TRBJ2-7

CDR3 protein: CASSGTEASEQYF
V gene: TRBV7-7
clone size: once
CDR3 length: 13
J gene: TRBJ2-7

CDR3 protein: CASSLLGNTGELFF
V gene: TRBV28
clone size: .
CDR3 length: 14
J gene: TRBJ2-2

CDR3 protein: CASSLDRATNEKLFF
V gene: TRBV5-1
clone size: .
CDR3 length: 15
J gene: TRBJ1-4

CDR3 protein: CASAGGGTNQPQHF
V gene: TRBV7-9
clone size: .
CDR3 length: 14
J gene: TRBJ1-5

CDR3 protein: CASSQELAPTGGTGELFF
V gene: TRBV4-3
clone size: .
CDR3 length: 18
J gene: TRBJ2-2

CDR3 protein: CASSEDRGHHQPQHF
V gene: TRBV6-1
clone size: few
CDR3 length: 15
J gene: TRBJ1-5

CDR3 protein: CASSTDRGRITGELFF
V gene: TRBV7-8
clone size: .
CDR3 length: 16
J gene: TRBJ2-2

CDR3 protein: CASRKDRGLYYGYTF
V gene: TRBV6-1
clone size: .
CDR3 length: 15
J gene: TRBJ1-2

CDR3 protein: CSALEGSYNEQFF
V gene: TRBV29-1
clone size: .
CDR3 length: 13
J gene: TRBJ2-1

CDR3 protein: CASNPGGNYEQYF
V gene: TRBV5-1
clone size: .
CDR3 length: 13
J gene: TRBJ2-7

CDR3 protein: CASYPDSLGTEAFF
V gene: TRBV7-9
clone size: .
CDR3 length: 14
J gene: TRBJ1-1

CDR3 protein: CASTGGTLETQYF
V gene: TRBV28
clone size: .
CDR3 length: 13
J gene: TRBJ2-5

CDR3 protein: CASSRTSSGGAKETQYF
V gene: TRBV7-2
clone size: .
CDR3 length: 17
J gene: TRBJ2-5

CDR3 protein: CASSPPGQGGTEAFF
V gene: TRBV28
clone size: .
CDR3 length: 15
J gene: TRBJ1-1

CDR3 protein: CASSHGLAGTVGLDEQFF
V gene: TRBV7-6
clone size: .
CDR3 length: 18
J gene: TRBJ2-1

CDR3 protein: CASSQSQNTYNSPLHF
V gene: TRBV4-1
clone size: few
CDR3 length: 16
J gene: TRBJ1-6

CDR3 protein: CASSLQLSAHNEQFF
V gene: TRBV28
clone size: .
CDR3 length: 15
J gene: TRBJ2-1

CDR3 protein: CATSRSTGGSSPLHF
V gene: TRBV15
clone size: .
CDR3 length: 15
J gene: TRBJ1-6

CDR3 protein: CAWSGQGSRTDTQYF
V gene: TRBV30
clone size: .
CDR3 length: 15
J gene: TRBJ2-3

CDR3 protein: CASSPRFPTKNIQYF
V gene: TRBV4-1
clone size: .
CDR3 length: 15
J gene: TRBJ2-4

CDR3 protein: CASSYRTGYNEQFF
V gene: TRBV6-5
clone size: once
CDR3 length: 14
J gene: TRBJ2-1

CDR3 protein: CASSFLVPGLAGSETQYF
V gene: TRBV7-2
clone size: .
CDR3 length: 18
J gene: TRBJ2-5